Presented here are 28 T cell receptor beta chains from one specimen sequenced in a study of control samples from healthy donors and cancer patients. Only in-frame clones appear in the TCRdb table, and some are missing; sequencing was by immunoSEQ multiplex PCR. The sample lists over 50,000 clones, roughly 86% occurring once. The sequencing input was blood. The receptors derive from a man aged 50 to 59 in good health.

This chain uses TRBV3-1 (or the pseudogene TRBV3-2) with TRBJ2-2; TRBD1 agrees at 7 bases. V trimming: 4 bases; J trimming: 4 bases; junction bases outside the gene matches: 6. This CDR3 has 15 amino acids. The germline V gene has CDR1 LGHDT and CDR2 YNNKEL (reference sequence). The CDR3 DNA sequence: TGTGCCAGCAGCCTCAATACAGGGGCCACCGGGGAGCTGTTTTTT. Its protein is CASSLNTGATGELFF.

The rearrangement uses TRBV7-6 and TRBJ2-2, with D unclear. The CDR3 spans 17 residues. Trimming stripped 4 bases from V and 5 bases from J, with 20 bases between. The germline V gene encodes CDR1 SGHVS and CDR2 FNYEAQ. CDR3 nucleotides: TGTGCCAGCAGCTCCACATCCGGAAAGGCCCTGACCGGGGAGCTGTTTTTT. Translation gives CASSSTSGKALTGELFF.

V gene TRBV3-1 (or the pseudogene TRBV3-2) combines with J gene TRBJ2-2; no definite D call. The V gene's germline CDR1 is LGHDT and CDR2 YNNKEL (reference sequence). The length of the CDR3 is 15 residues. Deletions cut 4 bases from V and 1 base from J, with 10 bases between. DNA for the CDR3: TGTGCCAGCAGCCCCCGGAACGTGAACACCGGGGAGCTGTTTTTT. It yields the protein CASSPRNVNTGELFF.

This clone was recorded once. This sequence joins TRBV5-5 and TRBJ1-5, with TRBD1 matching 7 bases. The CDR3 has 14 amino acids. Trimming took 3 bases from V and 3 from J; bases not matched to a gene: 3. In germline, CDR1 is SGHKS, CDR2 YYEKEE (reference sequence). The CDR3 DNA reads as TGTGCCAGCAGCTCAACAGGGGCCAATCAGCCCCAGCATTTT. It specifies CASSSTGANQPQHF.

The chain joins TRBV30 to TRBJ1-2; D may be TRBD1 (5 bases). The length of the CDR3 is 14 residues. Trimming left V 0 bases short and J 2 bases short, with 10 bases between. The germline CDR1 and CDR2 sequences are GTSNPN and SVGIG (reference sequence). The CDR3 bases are TGTGCCTGGAGTGTCGGGGGGTACAACTATGGCTACACCTTC. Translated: CAWSVGGYNYGYTF.

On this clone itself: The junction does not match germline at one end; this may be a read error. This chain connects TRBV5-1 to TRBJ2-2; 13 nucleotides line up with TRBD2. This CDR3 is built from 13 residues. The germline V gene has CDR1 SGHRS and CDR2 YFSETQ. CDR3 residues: CASSLASTSGRTF. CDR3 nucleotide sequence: TGCGCCAGCAGCTTGGCCTCGACTAGCGGGAGGACTTTT.

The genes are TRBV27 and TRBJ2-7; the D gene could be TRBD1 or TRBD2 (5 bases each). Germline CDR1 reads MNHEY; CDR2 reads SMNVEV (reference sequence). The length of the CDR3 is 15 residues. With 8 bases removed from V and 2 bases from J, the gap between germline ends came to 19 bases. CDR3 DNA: TGTGCCAGCTCGTCCCTTATTGGGGGAGCCTACGAGCAGTACTTC. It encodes CASSSLIGGAYEQYF.

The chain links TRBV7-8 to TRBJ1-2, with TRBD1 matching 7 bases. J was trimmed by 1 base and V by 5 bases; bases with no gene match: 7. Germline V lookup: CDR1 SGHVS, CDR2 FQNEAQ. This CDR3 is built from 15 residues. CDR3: CASSPRTGVNYGYTF. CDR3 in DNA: TGTGCCAGCAGCCCAAGGACAGGAGTTAACTATGGCTACACCTTC.

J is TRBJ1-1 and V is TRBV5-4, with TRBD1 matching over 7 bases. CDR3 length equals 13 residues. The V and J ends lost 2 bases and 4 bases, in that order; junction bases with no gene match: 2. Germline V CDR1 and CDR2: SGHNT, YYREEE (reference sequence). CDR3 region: CASSLGTATEAFF. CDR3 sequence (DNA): TGTGCCAGCAGCTTAGGGACAGCCACTGAAGCTTTCTTT. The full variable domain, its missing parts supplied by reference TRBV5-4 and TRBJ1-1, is ETGVTQSPTHLIKTRGQQVTLRCSSQSGHNTVSWYQQALGQGPQFIFQYYREEENGRGNFPPRFSGLQFPNYSSELNVNALELDDSALYLCASSLGTATEAFFGQGTRLTVV.

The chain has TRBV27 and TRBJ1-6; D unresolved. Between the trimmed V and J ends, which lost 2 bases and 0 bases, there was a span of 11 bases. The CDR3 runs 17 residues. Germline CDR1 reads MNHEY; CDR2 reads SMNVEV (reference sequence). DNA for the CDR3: TGTGCCAGCAGTTTACTGTGGGGAGTCTCCTATAATTCACCCCTCCACTTT. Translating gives CASSLLWGVSYNSPLHF.

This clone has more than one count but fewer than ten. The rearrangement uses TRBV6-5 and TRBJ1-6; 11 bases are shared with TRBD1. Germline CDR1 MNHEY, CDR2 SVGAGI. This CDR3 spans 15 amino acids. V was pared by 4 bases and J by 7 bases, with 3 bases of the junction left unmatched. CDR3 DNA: TGTGCCAGCAGTTCCCGGGACAGGGGGAATTCACCCCTCCACTTT. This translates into CASSSRDRGNSPLHF.

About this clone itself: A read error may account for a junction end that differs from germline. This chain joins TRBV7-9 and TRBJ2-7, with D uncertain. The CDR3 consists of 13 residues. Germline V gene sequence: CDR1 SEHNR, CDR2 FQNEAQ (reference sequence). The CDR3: CASSSGRSYEQHF. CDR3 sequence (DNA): TGTGCCAGCAGCTCCGGACGGTCCTACGAGCAGCACTTC. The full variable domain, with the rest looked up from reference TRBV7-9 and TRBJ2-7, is DTGVSQNPRHKITKRGQNVTFRCDPISEHNRLYWYRQTLGQGPEFLTYFQNEAQLEKSRLLSDRFSAERPKGSFSTLEIQRTEQGDSAMYLCASSSGRSYEQHFGPGTRLTVT.

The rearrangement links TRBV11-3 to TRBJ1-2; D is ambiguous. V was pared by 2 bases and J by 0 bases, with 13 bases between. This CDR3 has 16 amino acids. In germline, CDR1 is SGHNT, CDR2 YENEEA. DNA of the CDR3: TGTGCCAGCAGCTTATCCCCGGAGTCAGCTAACTATGGCTACACCTTC. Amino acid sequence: CASSLSPESANYGYTF.

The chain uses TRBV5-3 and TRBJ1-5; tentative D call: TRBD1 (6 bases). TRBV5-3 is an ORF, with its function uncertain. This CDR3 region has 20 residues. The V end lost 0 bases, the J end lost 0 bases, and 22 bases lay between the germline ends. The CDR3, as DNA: TGTGCCAGAAGCTTGGCCTTTAACGACAGGCTGCTTTATAGCAATCAGCCCCAGCATTTT. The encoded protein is CARSLAFNDRLLYSNQPQHF.

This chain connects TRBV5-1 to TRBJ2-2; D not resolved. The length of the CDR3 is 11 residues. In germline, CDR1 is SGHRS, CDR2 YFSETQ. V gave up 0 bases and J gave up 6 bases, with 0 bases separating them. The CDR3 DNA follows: TGCGCCAGCAGCTTGGCCGGGGAGCTGTTTTTT. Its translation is CASSLAGELFF.

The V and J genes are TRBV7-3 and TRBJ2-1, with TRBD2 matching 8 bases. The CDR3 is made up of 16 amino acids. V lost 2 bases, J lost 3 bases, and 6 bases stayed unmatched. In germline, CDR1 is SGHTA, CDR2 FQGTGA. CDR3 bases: TGTGCCAGCAGCTTATCCCTCCTAGCGGGCTACAATGAGCAGTTCTTC. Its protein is CASSLSLLAGYNEQFF.

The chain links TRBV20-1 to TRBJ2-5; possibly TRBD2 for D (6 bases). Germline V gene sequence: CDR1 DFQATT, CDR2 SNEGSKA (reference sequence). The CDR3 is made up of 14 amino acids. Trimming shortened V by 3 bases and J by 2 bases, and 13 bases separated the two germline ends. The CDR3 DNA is TGCAGTGCTAGTGGAACGGGACTTCAAGAGACCCAGTACTTC. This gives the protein CSASGTGLQETQYF.

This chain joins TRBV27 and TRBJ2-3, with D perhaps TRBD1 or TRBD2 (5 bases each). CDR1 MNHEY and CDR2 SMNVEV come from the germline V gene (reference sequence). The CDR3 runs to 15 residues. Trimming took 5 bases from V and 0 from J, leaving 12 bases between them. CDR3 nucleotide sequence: TGTGCCAGCAGTCAGGGACGGTCTAGCACAGATACGCAGTATTTT. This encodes CASSQGRSSTDTQYF.

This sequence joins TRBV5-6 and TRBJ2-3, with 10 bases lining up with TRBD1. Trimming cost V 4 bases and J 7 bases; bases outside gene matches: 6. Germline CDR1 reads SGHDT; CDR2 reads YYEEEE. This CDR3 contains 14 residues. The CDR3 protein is CASSPGQGRNTQYF. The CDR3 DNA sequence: TGTGCCAGCAGCCCGGGACAGGGGAGAAATACGCAGTATTTT.

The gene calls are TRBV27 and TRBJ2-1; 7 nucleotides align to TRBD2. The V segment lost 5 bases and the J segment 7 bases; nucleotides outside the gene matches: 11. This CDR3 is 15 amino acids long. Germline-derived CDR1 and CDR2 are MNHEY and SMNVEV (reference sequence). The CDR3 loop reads CASSPLAEGGNEQFF. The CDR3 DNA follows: TGTGCCAGCAGTCCTCTAGCGGAGGGAGGGAATGAGCAGTTCTTC.

CDR3 in DNA: TGTGCCAGCAGCCAAGCTTTTGGGGAGCTGTTTTTT. The encoded protein is CASSQAFGELFF. V and J are TRBV3-1 (or the pseudogene TRBV3-2) and TRBJ2-2; D gene ambiguous. The CDR3 is 12 amino acids. Per germline, CDR1 LGHDT and CDR2 YNNKEL (reference sequence). Trimming shortened V by 1 base and J by 8 bases, and 5 bases separated the two germline ends.

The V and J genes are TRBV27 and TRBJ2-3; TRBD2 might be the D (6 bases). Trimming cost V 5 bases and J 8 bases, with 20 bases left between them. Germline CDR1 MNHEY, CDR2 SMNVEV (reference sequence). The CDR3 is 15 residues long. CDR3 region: CASSPSHGGVATQYF. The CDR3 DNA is TGTGCCAGCAGTCCCTCACATGGCGGGGTCGCTACGCAGTATTTT.

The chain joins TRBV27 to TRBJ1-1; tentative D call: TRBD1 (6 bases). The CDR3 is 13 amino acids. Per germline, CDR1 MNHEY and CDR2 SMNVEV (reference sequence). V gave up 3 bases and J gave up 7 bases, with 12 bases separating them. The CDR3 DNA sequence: TGTGCCAGCAGTTTTTGGGGGGGCTTTGAAGCTTTCTTT. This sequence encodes CASSFWGGFEAFF.

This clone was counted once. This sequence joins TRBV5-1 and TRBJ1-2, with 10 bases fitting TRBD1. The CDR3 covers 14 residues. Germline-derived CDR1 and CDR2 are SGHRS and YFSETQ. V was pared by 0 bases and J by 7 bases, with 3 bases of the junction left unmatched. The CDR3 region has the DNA TGCGCCAGCAGCTTGGAGGGACAGGGGTCTGGCTACACCTTC. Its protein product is CASSLEGQGSGYTF.

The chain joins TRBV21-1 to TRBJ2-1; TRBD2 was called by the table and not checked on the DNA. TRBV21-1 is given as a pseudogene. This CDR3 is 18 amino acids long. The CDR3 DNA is TGTGCCAGCAGCAAAAAGGGGCGAGCGGGAGGAGGCTACAATGAGCAGTTCTTC. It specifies CASSKKGRAGGGYNEQFF.

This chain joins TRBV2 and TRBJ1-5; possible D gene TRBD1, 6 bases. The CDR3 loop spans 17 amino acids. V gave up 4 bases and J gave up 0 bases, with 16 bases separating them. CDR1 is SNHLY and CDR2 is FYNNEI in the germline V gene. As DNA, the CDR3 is TGTGCCAGCAGTGTTAAACAGGGTCAACTTAGCAATCAGCCCCAGCATTTT. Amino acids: CASSVKQGQLSNQPQHF.

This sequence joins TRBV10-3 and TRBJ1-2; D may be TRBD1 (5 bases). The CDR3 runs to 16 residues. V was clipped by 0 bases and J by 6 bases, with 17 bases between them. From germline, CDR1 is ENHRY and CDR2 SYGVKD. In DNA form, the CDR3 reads TGTGCCATCAGTGAGTCTGGAGGAGGGGTGAAGAATGGCTACACCTTC. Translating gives CAISESGGGVKNGYTF.

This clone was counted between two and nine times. The DNA of the CDR3 is TGTGCCAGCAGCCGCTACGGGGGGGCGGGACAGCCCCAGCATTTT. The encoded protein is CASSRYGGAGQPQHF. The chain couples TRBV7-8 to TRBJ1-5, with TRBD1 as a possible D gene (6 bases). Germline loops: CDR1 SGHVS, CDR2 FQNEAQ. The CDR3 length is 15 residues. V dropped 5 bases and J dropped 7 bases, with 18 bases sitting between them.